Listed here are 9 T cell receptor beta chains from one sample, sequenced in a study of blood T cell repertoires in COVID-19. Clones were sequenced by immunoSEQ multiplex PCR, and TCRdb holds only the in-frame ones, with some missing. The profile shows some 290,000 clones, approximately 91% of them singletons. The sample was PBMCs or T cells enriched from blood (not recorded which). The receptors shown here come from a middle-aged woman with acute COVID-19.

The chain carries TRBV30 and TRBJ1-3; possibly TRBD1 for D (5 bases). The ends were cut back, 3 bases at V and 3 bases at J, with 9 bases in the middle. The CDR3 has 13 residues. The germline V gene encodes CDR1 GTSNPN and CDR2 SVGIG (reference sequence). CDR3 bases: TGTGCCTGGAGGCAGGGTAGTGGAAACACCATATATTTT. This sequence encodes CAWRQGSGNTIYF.

This CDR3 is CASSTRQGGEKLFF. The CDR3 DNA reads TGTGCCAGTAGTACCCGACAGGGCGGTGAAAAACTGTTTTTT. The chain links TRBV19 to TRBJ1-4, with 7 bases identical to TRBD1. The germline V gene has CDR1 LNHDA and CDR2 SQIVND (reference sequence). The CDR3 contains 14 residues. V lost 4 bases and J lost 7; bases outside the gene matches: 6.

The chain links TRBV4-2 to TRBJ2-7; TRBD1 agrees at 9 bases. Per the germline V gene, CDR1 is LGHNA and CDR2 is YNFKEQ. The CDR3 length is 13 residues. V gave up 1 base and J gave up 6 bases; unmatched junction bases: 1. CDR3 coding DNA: TGTGCCAGCAGCCAAGGGACAGGGGCCGAGCAGTACTTC. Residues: CASSQGTGAEQYF.

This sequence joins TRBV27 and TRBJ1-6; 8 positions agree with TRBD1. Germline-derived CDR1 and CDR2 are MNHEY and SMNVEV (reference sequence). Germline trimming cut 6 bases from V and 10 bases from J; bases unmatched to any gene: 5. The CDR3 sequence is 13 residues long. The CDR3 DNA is TGTGCCAGCAGCCGGGACAGGATATCACCCCTCCACTTT. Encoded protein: CASSRDRISPLHF.

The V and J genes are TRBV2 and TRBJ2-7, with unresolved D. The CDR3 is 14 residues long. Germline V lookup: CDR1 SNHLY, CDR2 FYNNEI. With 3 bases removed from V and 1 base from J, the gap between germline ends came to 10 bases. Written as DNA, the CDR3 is TGTGCCAGCAGTGACCCTACAGCATCCTACGAGCAGTACTTC. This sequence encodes CASSDPTASYEQYF.

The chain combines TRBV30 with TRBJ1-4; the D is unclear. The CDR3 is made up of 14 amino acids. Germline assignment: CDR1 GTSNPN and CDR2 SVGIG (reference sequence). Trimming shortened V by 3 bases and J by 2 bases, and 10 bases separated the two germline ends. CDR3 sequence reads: CAWSGRETNEKLFF. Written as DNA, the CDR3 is TGTGCCTGGAGCGGGAGAGAGACTAATGAAAAACTGTTTTTT.

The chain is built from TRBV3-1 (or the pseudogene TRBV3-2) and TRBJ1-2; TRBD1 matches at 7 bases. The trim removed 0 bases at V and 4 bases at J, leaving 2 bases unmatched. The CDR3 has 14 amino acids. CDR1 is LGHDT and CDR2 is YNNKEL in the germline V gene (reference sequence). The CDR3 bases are TGTGCCAGCAGCCAAGAGACAGGGCCCTATGGCTACACCTTC. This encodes CASSQETGPYGYTF.

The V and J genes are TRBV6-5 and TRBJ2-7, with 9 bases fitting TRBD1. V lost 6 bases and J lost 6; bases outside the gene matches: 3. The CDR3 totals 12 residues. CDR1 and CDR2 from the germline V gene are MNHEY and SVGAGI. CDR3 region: CASSGTGIEQYF. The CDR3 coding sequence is TGTGCCAGCAGCGGGACAGGGATCGAGCAGTACTTC.

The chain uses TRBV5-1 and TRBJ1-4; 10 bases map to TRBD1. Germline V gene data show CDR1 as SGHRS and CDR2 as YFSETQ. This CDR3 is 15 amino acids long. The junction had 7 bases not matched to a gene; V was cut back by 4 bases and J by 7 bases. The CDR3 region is CASSPGQGPSEKLFF. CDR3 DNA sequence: TGCGCCAGCAGCCCGGGACAGGGGCCGAGTGAAAAACTGTTTTTT. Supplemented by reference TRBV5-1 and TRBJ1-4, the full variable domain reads KAGVTQTPRYLIKTRGQQVTLSCSPISGHRSVSWYQQTPGQGLQFLFEYFSETQRNKGNFPGRFSGRQFSNSRSEMNVSTLELGDSALYLCASSPGQGPSEKLFFGSGTQLSVL.